This TCR beta chain came from a study of beta chain features in type 1 diabetes. Study information: Comparable age, gender and cell yields were observed in patients relative to healthy donors.

The ends were cut back, 4 bases at V and 3 bases at J, with 7 bases in the middle. Germline CDR1 is SGHKS and CDR2 is YYEKEE (reference sequence). The CDR3 spans 12 residues. The sequenced template was cDNA made from the entire isolated RNA. Here immunoSEQ multiplex PCR was the method, and the copy in TCRdb shows in-frame clones only, minus some. The data contain tens of thousands of clones, roughly three fifths of them singletons. The table lists this clone with a few counts. This sequence was found in a woman aged 18-30 years in good health. The chain uses TRBV5-5 and TRBJ1-2; D not resolved. Material for sequencing was Tregs from blood. CDR3: CASSPQYYGYTF. The CDR3 DNA reads TGTGCCAGCAGCCCCCAGTACTATGGCTACACCTTC.